The next 20 T cell receptor beta chains were all read from a single sample in a study of OX40 agonist ivuxolimab in advanced cancers. Method: immunoSEQ multiplex PCR; TCRdb's copy keeps in-frame clones and lacks some. This table holds fewer than 6,000 clones, roughly 90% found once. This sample comprised CD4+ or CD8+ T cells sorted from blood, obtained in a trial of the OX40 agonist ivuxolimab. These receptors all come from an adult with an advanced solid tumor such as melanoma, head and neck, liver or kidney cancer.

DNA for the CDR3: TGCGCCAGCAGCCATTCCGACAGGGACAACTATGGCTACACCTTC. Its translation: CASSHSDRDNYGYTF. The gene calls are TRBV4-1 and TRBJ1-2, with 7 bases aligning to TRBD1. V dropped 3 bases and J dropped 2; count of bases not matched to a gene: 6. The CDR3 runs 15 residues. The V gene's germline CDR1 is MGHRA and CDR2 YSYEKL.

This chain joins TRBV4-1 and TRBJ2-7, with TRBD2 as a possible D gene (5 bases). The CDR3 extends over 15 amino acids. The germline gives CDR1 MGHRA, CDR2 YSYEKL. The V gene lost 5 bases and the J gene lost 0 bases, with 14 bases spanning the gap. The CDR3 loop is CASSFRTGSSYEQYF. CDR3 bases: TGCGCCAGCAGCTTCCGGACGGGGAGCTCCTACGAGCAGTACTTC.

The rearrangement uses TRBV7-8 and TRBJ1-4; D is possibly TRBD1 (6 bases). The germline gives CDR1 SGHVS, CDR2 FQNEAQ. CDR3 length equals 14 residues. Deletions cut 4 bases from V and 7 bases from J, with 13 bases between. The CDR3 protein is CASSWDNGSEKLFF. The CDR3 DNA reads as TGTGCCAGCAGCTGGGACAATGGTAGTGAAAAACTGTTTTTT.

The gene calls are TRBV7-9 and TRBJ2-1; perhaps TRBD2 as D (5 bases). From germline, CDR1 is SEHNR and CDR2 FQNEAQ (reference sequence). The CDR3 is made up of 15 amino acids. Trimming removed 1 base at V and 8 bases at J, with 15 bases between. The CDR3 sequence: CASSLGTSRLDEQFF. The CDR3 bases are TGTGCCAGCAGCTTAGGAACTAGTAGATTGGATGAGCAGTTCTTC. Using reference TRBV7-9 and TRBJ2-1 for the parts outside the CDR3, the full variable domain is DTGVSQNPRHKITKRGQNVTFRCDPISEHNRLYWYRQTLGQGPEFLTYFQNEAQLEKSRLLSDRFSAERPKGSFSTLEIQRTEQGDSAMYLCASSLGTSRLDEQFFGPGTRLTVL.

This chain uses TRBV5-1 with TRBJ2-3; D is ambiguous. CDR1 SGHRS and CDR2 YFSETQ come from the germline V gene. The germline V and J ends were trimmed by 0 bases and 3 bases, with 8 bases remaining between them. The CDR3 spans 14 residues. CDR3: CASSLGVQTDTQYF. CDR3 nucleotide sequence: TGCGCCAGCAGCTTGGGGGTTCAGACAGATACGCAGTATTTT. Full variable domain (remainder filled in from reference TRBV5-1 and TRBJ2-3): KAGVTQTPRYLIKTRGQQVTLSCSPISGHRSVSWYQQTPGQGLQFLFEYFSETQRNKGNFPGRFSGRQFSNSRSEMNVSTLELGDSALYLCASSLGVQTDTQYFGPGTRLTVL.

The V gene is TRBV5-1, the J gene TRBJ2-3; 8 bases map to TRBD1. The ends lost 0 bases at V and 5 bases at J; junction bases unmatched: 11. The CDR3 extends over 17 amino acids. Germline CDR1 is SGHRS and CDR2 is YFSETQ. This CDR3 is CASSLEIVGQGIDTQYF. The CDR3 DNA reads TGCGCCAGCAGCTTGGAAATTGTAGGACAGGGAATAGATACGCAGTATTTT.

The rearrangement links TRBV7-8 to TRBJ2-3; 7 nucleotides agree with TRBD1. The CDR3 consists of 15 residues. Germline CDR1 and CDR2: SGHVS and FQNEAQ. Unmatched junction bases numbered 3, after V lost 2 bases and J lost 1 base. This chain's CDR3 is CASSLHQGGTDTQYF. In DNA form, the CDR3 reads TGTGCCAGCAGCTTACACCAGGGGGGCACAGATACGCAGTATTTT.

V and J are TRBV27 and TRBJ2-7, with TRBD1 matching over 8 bases. Trimming cost V 6 bases and J 3 bases; bases outside gene matches: 4. The CDR3 is made up of 13 amino acids. In germline, CDR1 is MNHEY, CDR2 SMNVEV (reference sequence). CDR3 DNA: TGTGCCAGCAGGCTTGGACAGGGCTACGAGCAGTACTTC. Amino acids: CASRLGQGYEQYF.

The CDR3 loop is CASSLAETGIATNEKLFF. CDR3 DNA: TGCGCCAGCAGCTTGGCCGAGACAGGGATTGCAACTAATGAAAAACTGTTTTTT. J is TRBJ1-4 and V is TRBV5-1; 7 nucleotides line up with TRBD1. V dropped 0 bases and J dropped 0; count of bases not matched to a gene: 8. The CDR3 is 18 residues long. The germline gives CDR1 SGHRS, CDR2 YFSETQ. Looking up the rest from reference TRBV5-1 and TRBJ1-4 gives the full variable domain: KAGVTQTPRYLIKTRGQQVTLSCSPISGHRSVSWYQQTPGQGLQFLFEYFSETQRNKGNFPGRFSGRQFSNSRSEMNVSTLELGDSALYLCASSLAETGIATNEKLFFGSGTQLSVL.

V is TRBV29-1 and J is TRBJ2-5, with 8 bases identical to TRBD2. CDR1 SQVTM and CDR2 ANQGSEA come from the germline V gene. The ends lost 2 bases at V and 5 bases at J; junction bases unmatched: 10. The CDR3 loop spans 15 amino acids. The CDR3 loop reads CSVEIGAGEGETQYF. CDR3 bases: TGCAGCGTTGAAATCGGAGCGGGAGAGGGGGAGACCCAGTACTTC.

The chain combines TRBV7-3 with TRBJ2-6; TRBD2 is a possible D gene (7 bases). This CDR3 is built from 15 residues. Trimming pared 5 bases from V and 4 bases from J, leaving 12 bases between. Germline V CDR1 and CDR2: SGHTA, FQGTGA. The CDR3 DNA is TGTGCCAGCAGCCCTTCGGGGGGCGGGGCCAACGTCCTGACTTTC. Protein: CASSPSGGGANVLTF.

This chain joins TRBV27 and TRBJ1-6; D unresolved. Germline CDR1 reads MNHEY; CDR2 reads SMNVEV (reference sequence). Trimming pared 7 bases from V and 2 bases from J, leaving 6 bases between. CDR3 length: 13 amino acids. The CDR3 sequence: CASTRAYNSPLHF. Here the CDR3 DNA reads TGTGCCAGCACCCGGGCCTATAATTCACCCCTCCACTTT.

CDR3 region: CASSVMDNEQFF. DNA for the CDR3: TGTGCCAGCAGCGTAATGGACAATGAGCAGTTCTTC. The gene calls are TRBV9 and TRBJ2-1, with D hard to call. This CDR3 spans 12 amino acids. Deletions cut 1 base from V and 5 bases from J, with 4 bases between. The germline V gene has CDR1 SGDLS and CDR2 YYNGEE.

This chain links TRBV6-5 with TRBJ2-7; a possible D gene is TRBD1 (6 bases). Per the germline V gene, CDR1 is MNHEY and CDR2 is SVGAGI. This CDR3 contains 16 residues. V shed 0 bases and J shed 2 bases, with 14 bases lying between them. This CDR3 reads CASSYSWTVMAYEQYF. In DNA, the CDR3 is TGTGCCAGCAGTTACTCCTGGACAGTGATGGCCTACGAGCAGTACTTC.

The rearrangement joins TRBV6-6 to TRBJ2-7, with D possibly TRBD1 on 6 matching bases. The CDR3 contains 15 residues. Germline CDR1 MNHNY, CDR2 SVGAGI (reference sequence). V lost 4 bases, J lost 1 base, and 14 bases lay in between. CDR3 bases: TGTGCCAGCAGTTCCGAGGGGGTACTATCCTACGAGCAGTACTTC. Protein: CASSSEGVLSYEQYF.

The chain couples TRBV19 to TRBJ2-7, with unresolved D. The CDR3 runs 12 residues. V was clipped by 5 bases and J by 2 bases, with 7 bases between them. Germline loops: CDR1 LNHDA, CDR2 SQIVND (reference sequence). The CDR3 DNA follows: TGTGCCAGTAGTGTCAGTCCCTACGAGCAGTACTTC. The encoded protein is CASSVSPYEQYF.

The V and J genes are TRBV6-5 and TRBJ2-7; possibly TRBD1 for D (6 bases). CDR1 is MNHEY and CDR2 is SVGAGI in the germline V gene. V was clipped by 0 bases and J by 2 bases, with 8 bases between them. CDR3 length equals 14 residues. CDR3 in amino acids: CASSYSAGAYEQYF. In nucleotides, the CDR3 is TGTGCCAGCAGTTACTCAGCAGGGGCCTACGAGCAGTACTTC.

The chain has TRBV9 and TRBJ1-1; D gene unclear. V was trimmed by 4 bases and J by 11 bases, leaving 18 bases between them. CDR1 is SGDLS and CDR2 is YYNGEE in the germline V gene. The CDR3 is made up of 13 amino acids. The CDR3 loop reads CASSPGLDPLAFF. CDR3 bases: TGTGCCAGCAGCCCTGGTCTAGACCCCTTGGCTTTCTTT. Variable domain in full (rest from reference TRBV9 and TRBJ1-1): DSGVTQTPKHLITATGQRVTLRCSPRSGDLSVYWYQQSLDQGLQFLIQYYNGEERAKGNILERFSAQQFPDLHSELNLSSLELGDSALYFCASSPGLDPLAFFGQGTRLTVV.

The V gene is TRBV7-6, the J gene TRBJ1-2; perhaps TRBD1 as D (5 bases). V was trimmed by 5 bases and J by 3 bases, leaving 10 bases between them. The length of the CDR3 is 13 residues. Germline CDR1 is SGHVS and CDR2 is FNYEAQ. The CDR3 DNA reads as TGTGCCAGCAGCATGACAGAACACTATGGCTACACCTTC. It encodes CASSMTEHYGYTF.

This clone is a singleton in its sample. The J gene is TRBJ2-1, the V gene TRBV6-5; perhaps D is TRBD1 or TRBD2 (5 bases each). The CDR3 covers 16 residues. CDR1 and CDR2 (germline): MNHEY, SVGAGI. With 0 bases removed from V and 6 bases from J, the gap between germline ends came to 15 bases. The CDR3 loop reads CASSYSERPRANEQFF. The CDR3 nucleotides are TGTGCCAGCAGTTACTCGGAGCGGCCCAGGGCCAATGAGCAGTTCTTC.